This T cell receptor beta chain was sequenced for a study of cytomegalovirus exposure and HLA in healthy donors. Turning to the study itself: Falling in the Caucasian-associated ancestry cluster were about 80% of approximately 410 genotyped donors.

Per germline, CDR1 MNHNY and CDR2 SVGAGI (reference sequence). Trimming cost V 4 bases and J 5 bases, with 11 bases left between them. The CDR3 extends over 13 amino acids. PCR was performed using 60 Vbeta and 13 Jbeta primers. TCRdb keeps only in-frame clones here, not all; method: immunoSEQ multiplex PCR. Here the sample spans under 200,000 clones, 65% to 90% being singletons. The receptor was derived from a woman aged 18-30 years in good health and CMV-seronegative. The genes are TRBV6-6 and TRBJ1-1, with TRBD1 as a possible D gene (5 bases). Material: PBMCs. In DNA, the CDR3 is TGTGCCAGCAGTTTATCAGGGATAACTGAAGCTTTCTTT. Encoded protein: CASSLSGITEAFF.